This TCR beta chain was obtained from a study of cytomegalovirus exposure and HLA in healthy donors. Study findings and constraints: Presence/absence analysis assumed near-uniform sequencing depth across donors. When analyzed later, a missense DCLRE1C variant was found to be linked to TCR beta V- and J-gene trimming. In a later analysis, several top co-occurrence clusters appeared linked to parvovirus B19, influenza, CMV and Epstein-Barr virus.

The germline gives CDR1 SQVTM, CDR2 ANQGSEA. V lost 1 base and J lost 8; bases outside the gene matches: 13. CDR3 size: 15 residues. This clone has just a few counts. What it recognizes is unknown. The CDR3 carries no conserved terminal phenylalanine or tryptophan, so it likely arises from a read error. PCR involved 60 Vbeta and 13 Jbeta primers. Data came from immunoSEQ multiplex PCR; TCRdb stores just in-frame clones and leaves some out. The table includes roughly 120,000 clones, about 79% detected once. The gene calls are TRBV29-1 and TRBJ1-2; TRBD1 aligns across 7 bases. The source of this sequence is a young man in good health and CMV-seronegative. Sequenced sample: PBMCs. The CDR3 nucleotides are TGCAGCGTTGAAGTTTGGCAGGCACAGGGGAACGGCTACACCCTC. Translating gives CSVEVWQAQGNGYTL.